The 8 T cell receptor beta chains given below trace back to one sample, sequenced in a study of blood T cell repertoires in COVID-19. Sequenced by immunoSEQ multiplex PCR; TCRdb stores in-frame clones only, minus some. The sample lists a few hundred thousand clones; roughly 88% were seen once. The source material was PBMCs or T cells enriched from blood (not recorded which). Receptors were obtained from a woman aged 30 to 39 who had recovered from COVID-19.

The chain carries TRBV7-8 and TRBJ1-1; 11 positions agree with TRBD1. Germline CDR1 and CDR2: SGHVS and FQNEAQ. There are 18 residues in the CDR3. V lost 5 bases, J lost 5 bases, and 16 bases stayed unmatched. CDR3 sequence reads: CASSLVGMSDRGRTEAFF. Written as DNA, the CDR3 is TGTGCCAGCAGCCTCGTCGGAATGTCGGACAGGGGGCGAACTGAAGCTTTCTTT.

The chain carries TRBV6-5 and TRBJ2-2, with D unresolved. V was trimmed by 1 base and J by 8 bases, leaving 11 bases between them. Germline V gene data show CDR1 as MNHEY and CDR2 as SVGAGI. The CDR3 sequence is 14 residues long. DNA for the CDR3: TGTGCCAGCAGTTACTTCGGGTTAAGTGGGGAGCTGTTTTTT. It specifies CASSYFGLSGELFF.

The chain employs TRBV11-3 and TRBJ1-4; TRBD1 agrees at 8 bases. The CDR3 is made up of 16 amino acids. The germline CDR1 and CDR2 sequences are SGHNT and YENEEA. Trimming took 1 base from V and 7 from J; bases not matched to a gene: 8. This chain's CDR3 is CASSLGWTGIFEKLFF. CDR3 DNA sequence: TGTGCCAGCAGCTTAGGCTGGACAGGGATTTTTGAAAAACTGTTTTTT.

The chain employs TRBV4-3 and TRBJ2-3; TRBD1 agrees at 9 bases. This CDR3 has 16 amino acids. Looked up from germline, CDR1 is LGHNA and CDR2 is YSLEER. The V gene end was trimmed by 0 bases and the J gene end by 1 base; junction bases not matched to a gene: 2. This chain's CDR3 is CASSQDWTGGTDTQYF. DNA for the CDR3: TGCGCCAGCAGCCAAGACTGGACAGGGGGCACAGATACGCAGTATTTT.

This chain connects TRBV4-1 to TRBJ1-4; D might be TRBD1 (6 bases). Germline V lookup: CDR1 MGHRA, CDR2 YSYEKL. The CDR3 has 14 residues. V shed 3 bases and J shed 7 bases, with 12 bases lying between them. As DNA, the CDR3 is TGCGCCAGCAGCCAGACACAGGGTAGTGAAAAACTGTTTTTT. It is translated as CASSQTQGSEKLFF.

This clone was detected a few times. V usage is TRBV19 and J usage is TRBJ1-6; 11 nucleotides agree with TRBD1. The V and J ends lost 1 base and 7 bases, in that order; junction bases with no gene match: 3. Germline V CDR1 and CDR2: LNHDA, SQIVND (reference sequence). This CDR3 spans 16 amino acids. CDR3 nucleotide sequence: TGTGCCAGTAGTATAGGGACAGGGGGCGGAAATTCACCCCTCCACTTT. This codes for CASSIGTGGGNSPLHF.

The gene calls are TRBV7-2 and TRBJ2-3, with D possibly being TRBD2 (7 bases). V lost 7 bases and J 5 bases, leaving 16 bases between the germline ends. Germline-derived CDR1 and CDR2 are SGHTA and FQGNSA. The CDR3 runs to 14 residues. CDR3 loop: CASTRPGGLDTQYF. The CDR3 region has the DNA TGTGCCAGCACCCGTCCGGGGGGCCTAGATACGCAGTATTTT. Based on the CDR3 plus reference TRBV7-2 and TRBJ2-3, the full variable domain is GAGVSQSPSNKVTEKGKDVELRCDPISGHTALYWYRQSLGQGLEFLIYFQGNSAPDKSGLPSDRFSAERTGGSVSTLTIQRTQQEDSAVYLCASTRPGGLDTQYFGPGTRLTVL.

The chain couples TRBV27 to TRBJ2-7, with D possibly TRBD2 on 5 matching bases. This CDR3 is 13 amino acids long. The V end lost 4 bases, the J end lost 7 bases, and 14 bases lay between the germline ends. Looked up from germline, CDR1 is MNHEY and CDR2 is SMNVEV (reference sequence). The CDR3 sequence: CASSSPGVREQYF. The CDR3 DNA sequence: TGTGCCAGCAGTTCCCCCGGGGTGCGGGAGCAGTACTTC.